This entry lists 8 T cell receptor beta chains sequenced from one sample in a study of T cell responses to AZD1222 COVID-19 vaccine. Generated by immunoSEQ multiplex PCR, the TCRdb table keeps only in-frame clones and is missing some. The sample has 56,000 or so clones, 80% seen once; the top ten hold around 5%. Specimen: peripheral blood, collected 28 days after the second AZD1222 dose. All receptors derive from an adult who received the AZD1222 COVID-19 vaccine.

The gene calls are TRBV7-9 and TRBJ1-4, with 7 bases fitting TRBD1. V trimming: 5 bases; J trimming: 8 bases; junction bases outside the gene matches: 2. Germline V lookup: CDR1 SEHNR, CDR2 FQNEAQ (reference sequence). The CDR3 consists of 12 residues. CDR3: CASSRDSEKLFF. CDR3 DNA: TGTGCCAGCAGCCGGGACAGCGAAAAACTGTTTTTT.

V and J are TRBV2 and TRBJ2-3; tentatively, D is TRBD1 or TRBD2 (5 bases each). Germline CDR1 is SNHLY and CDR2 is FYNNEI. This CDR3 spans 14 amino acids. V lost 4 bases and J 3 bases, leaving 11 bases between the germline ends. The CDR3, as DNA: TGTGCCAGCAGTGGGGGGATTAGGACAGATACGCAGTATTTT. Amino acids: CASSGGIRTDTQYF.

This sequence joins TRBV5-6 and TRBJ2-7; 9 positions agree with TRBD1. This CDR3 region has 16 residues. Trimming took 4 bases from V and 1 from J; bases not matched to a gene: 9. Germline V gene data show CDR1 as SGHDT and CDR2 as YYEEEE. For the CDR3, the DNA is TGTGCCAGCAGCGACAGGGGGTGGAGGGAATCCTACGAGCAGTACGTC. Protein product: CASSDRGWRESYEQYV.

The CDR3 sequence: CASSLDSESSYNSPLHF. CDR3 coding DNA: TGTGCCAGCAGCTTGGATTCGGAGAGTTCGTATAATTCACCCCTCCACTTT. The rearrangement links TRBV5-6 to TRBJ1-6; D not certain. Germline CDR1 is SGHDT and CDR2 is YYEEEE. The CDR3 loop spans 17 amino acids. V lost 0 bases, J lost 4 bases, and 14 bases lay in between.

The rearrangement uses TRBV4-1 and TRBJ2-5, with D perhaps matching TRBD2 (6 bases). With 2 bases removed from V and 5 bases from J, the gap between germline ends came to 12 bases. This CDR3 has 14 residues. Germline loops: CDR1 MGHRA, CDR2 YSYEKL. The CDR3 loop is CASSQLRLGETQYF. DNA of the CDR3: TGCGCCAGCAGCCAACTCAGACTAGGCGAGACCCAGTACTTC.

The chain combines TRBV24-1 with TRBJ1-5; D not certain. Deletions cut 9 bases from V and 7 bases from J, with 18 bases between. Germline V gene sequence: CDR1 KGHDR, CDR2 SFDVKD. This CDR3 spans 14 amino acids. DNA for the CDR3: TGTGCCACCTCGGCATCGGGAACGCGGCAGCCCCAGCATTTT. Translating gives CATSASGTRQPQHF.

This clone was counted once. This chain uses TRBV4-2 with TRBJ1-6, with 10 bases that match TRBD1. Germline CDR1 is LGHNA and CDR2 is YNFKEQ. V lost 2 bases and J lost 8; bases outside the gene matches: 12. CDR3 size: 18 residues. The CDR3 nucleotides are TGTGCCAGCAGCCAATTCCGGGACAGGGGTCTACCCCATTCACCCCTCCACTTT. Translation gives CASSQFRDRGLPHSPLHF.

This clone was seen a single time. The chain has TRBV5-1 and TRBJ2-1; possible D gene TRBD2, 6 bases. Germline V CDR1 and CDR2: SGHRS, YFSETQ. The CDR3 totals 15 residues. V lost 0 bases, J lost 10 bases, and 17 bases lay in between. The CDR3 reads CASSLEGGNTIEQFF. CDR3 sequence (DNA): TGCGCCAGCAGCTTGGAGGGCGGGAATACAATCGAGCAGTTCTTC.